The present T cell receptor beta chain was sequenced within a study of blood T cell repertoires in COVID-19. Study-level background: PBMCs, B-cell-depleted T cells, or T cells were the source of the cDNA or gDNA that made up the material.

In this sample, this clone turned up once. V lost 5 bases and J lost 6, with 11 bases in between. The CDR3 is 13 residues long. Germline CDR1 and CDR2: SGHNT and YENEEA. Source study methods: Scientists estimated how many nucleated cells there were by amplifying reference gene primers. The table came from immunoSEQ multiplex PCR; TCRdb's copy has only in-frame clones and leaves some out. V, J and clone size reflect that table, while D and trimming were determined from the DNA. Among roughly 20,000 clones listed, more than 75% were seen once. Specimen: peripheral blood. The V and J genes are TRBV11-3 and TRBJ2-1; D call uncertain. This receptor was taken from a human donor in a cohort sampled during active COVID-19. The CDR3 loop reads CASSTSLGNEQFF. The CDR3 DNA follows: TGTGCCAGCAGCACCTCTCTCGGCAATGAGCAGTTCTTC.